A selection of T cell receptor beta chains follows, all from one sample in a study of beta chain features in type 1 diabetes. Produced via immunoSEQ multiplex PCR; TCRdb's table is partial and in-frame only. The sample lists about 900,000 clones, roughly 16% seen once, with 0.02% to 0.025% in the top ten. The specimen was naive CD4+ T cells from blood. The receptor source for this set is a young woman in good health. Each CDR3 is given with its conserved first and last residue. D genes are given only for firm matches. Some rows have no size entry. The others give once, few or many, or a class for an expanded clone.

DNA: TGCGCCAGCAGCCAAGATGGGACTAGCGGGAGTTTTTCAGGGTGGAATGAGCAGTTCTTC
CDR3: CASSQDGTSGSFSGWNEQFF
length: 20
V: TRBV4-3
D: TRBD2
J: TRBJ2-1
size: few

DNA: TGTGCCAGCAGTTTATTGGCGGGGACGAATCAGCCCCAGCATTTT
CDR3: CASSLLAGTNQPQHF
length: 15
V: TRBV27
D: .
J: TRBJ1-5
size: .

DNA: TGTGCCAGTAGTCCCCCGGGACAGGGGGCTCGCTCTGGGGCCAACGTCCTGACTTTC
CDR3: CASSPPGQGARSGANVLTF
length: 19
V: TRBV19
D: TRBD1
J: TRBJ2-6
size: few

DNA: TGTGCCAGCAGGGGGGCTCGGAATAGCAATCAGCCCCAGCATTTT
CDR3: CASRGARNSNQPQHF
length: 15
V: TRBV6-5
D: .
J: TRBJ1-5
size: .

DNA: TGTGCCAGCAGTTCCCCAGGCAGACCCTACGAGCAGTACTTC
CDR3: CASSSPGRPYEQYF
length: 14
V: TRBV6-6
D: .
J: TRBJ2-7
size: few

DNA: TGTGCCAGCCTTAGTCTGGGACGGACCTCCTACGAGCAGTACTTC
CDR3: CASLSLGRTSYEQYF
length: 15
V: TRBV2
D: .
J: TRBJ2-7
size: .

DNA: TGCAGCGTTGTTGCCAGCGGGAGGGAAGAGACCCAGTACTTC
CDR3: CSVVASGREETQYF
length: 14
V: TRBV29-1
D: TRBD2
J: TRBJ2-5
size: few

DNA: TGTGCCAGCAGCCCCGAGTACGCTGAGCAGTTCTTC
CDR3: CASSPEYAEQFF
length: 12
V: TRBV7-9
D: .
J: TRBJ2-1
size: .

DNA: TGCGCCAGCAGCTTGGACGGGAGCGAGACCGGGGAGCTGTTTTTT
CDR3: CASSLDGSETGELFF
length: 15
V: TRBV5-1
D: .
J: TRBJ2-2
size: .

DNA: TGTGCCAGCAGCCAAGAGGATGAAGCCACCAGGGATACGCAGTATTTT
CDR3: CASSQEDEATRDTQYF
length: 16
V: TRBV4-2
D: .
J: TRBJ2-3
size: .

DNA: TGTGCCAGTAGTATAGCCCGCGGACAGTTCAATCAGCCCCAGCATTTT
CDR3: CASSIARGQFNQPQHF
length: 16
V: TRBV19
D: .
J: TRBJ1-5
size: .

DNA: TGCGCCAGCAGCCAACTAGCGATCGGGGAGCTGTTTTTT
CDR3: CASSQLAIGELFF
length: 13
V: TRBV5-1
D: TRBD2
J: TRBJ2-2
size: .

DNA: TGTGCCAGCAGAAAGTTCGGGACTAGCGGGAGTTCAGATACGCAGTATTTT
CDR3: CASRKFGTSGSSDTQYF
length: 17
V: TRBV7-9
D: TRBD2
J: TRBJ2-3
size: few

DNA: TGTGCCAGCAGCCAGGGACGGATTAATGAAAAACTGTTTTTT
CDR3: CASSQGRINEKLFF
length: 14
V: TRBV7-2
D: .
J: TRBJ1-4
size: few

DNA: TGTGCCAGCTCACGGGGAACTAATGAAAAACTGTTTTTT
CDR3: CASSRGTNEKLFF
length: 13
V: TRBV18
D: .
J: TRBJ1-4
size: .

DNA: TGTGCCAGCAGCCCCAACCCGGGACAGGGCTTCTACGAGCAGTACTTC
CDR3: CASSPNPGQGFYEQYF
length: 16
V: TRBV9
D: TRBD1
J: TRBJ2-7
size: .

DNA: TGTGCCAGCAGTCCTAAAACCCGTGGGCAGCCCCAGCATTTT
CDR3: CASSPKTRGQPQHF
length: 14
V: TRBV16
D: .
J: TRBJ1-5
size: few

DNA: TGTGCCAGCAGTGAATCCTTTAGCGGGAGTGGCTACGAGCAGTACTTC
CDR3: CASSESFSGSGYEQYF
length: 16
V: TRBV6-1
D: TRBD2
J: TRBJ2-7
size: .

DNA: TGTGCCAGCTCACCCATCTCCGGGACAGGGGGCGCTGGGGCCAACGTCCTGACTTTC
CDR3: CASSPISGTGGAGANVLTF
length: 19
V: TRBV18
D: TRBD1
J: TRBJ2-6
size: .

DNA: TGTGCCACCGCCCGGACAGCGGTGAACTACAATGAGCAGTTCTTC
CDR3: CATARTAVNYNEQFF
length: 15
V: TRBV28
D: .
J: TRBJ2-1
size: .

DNA: TGTGCCAGCAGTTCAAGGCACTCCGGGGAGCTGTTTTTT
CDR3: CASSSRHSGELFF
length: 13
V: TRBV5-6
D: .
J: TRBJ2-2
size: .

DNA: TGTGCCACCAGCAGGCAGCTCGAAGCTAGCGGGACTAGCACAGATACGCAGTATTTT
CDR3: CATSRQLEASGTSTDTQYF
length: 19
V: TRBV15
D: TRBD2
J: TRBJ2-3
size: few

DNA: TGTGCCAGTAGTATTCGGCAGATCAATCAGCCCCAGCATTTT
CDR3: CASSIRQINQPQHF
length: 14
V: TRBV19
D: .
J: TRBJ1-5
size: few

DNA: TGCGCCAGCAGCTTGGCTGCTGGCAGCACCGGGGAGCTGTTTTTT
CDR3: CASSLAAGSTGELFF
length: 15
V: TRBV5-1
D: .
J: TRBJ2-2
size: .

DNA: TGTGCCAGCAGTGATGCAGGGGCCCTGGGTGGCTACACCTTC
CDR3: CASSDAGALGGYTF
length: 14
V: TRBV2
D: .
J: TRBJ1-2
size: .

DNA: TGTGCCAGCAGCACGACAGGGGACCATGGCTACACCTTC
CDR3: CASSTTGDHGYTF
length: 13
V: TRBV4-2
D: TRBD1
J: TRBJ1-2
size: few

DNA: TGTGCCAGCAGTCTCCGGGCTAGCGGGAGGGTTTACGAGCAGTACTTC
CDR3: CASSLRASGRVYEQYF
length: 16
V: TRBV28
D: TRBD2
J: TRBJ2-7
size: few

DNA: TGTGCCAGCAGCTTAGGGGGACTTGGGTACGAGCAGTACTTC
CDR3: CASSLGGLGYEQYF
length: 14
V: TRBV7-3
D: .
J: TRBJ2-7
size: few

DNA: TGCGCCAGCAGCCCAGGGTCTCGAAACACCATATATTTT
CDR3: CASSPGSRNTIYF
length: 13
V: TRBV5-1
D: .
J: TRBJ1-3
size: .